Each of the 8 T cell receptor beta chains below was sequenced from the same sample in a study of blood T cell repertoires in COVID-19. The method was immunoSEQ multiplex PCR; TCRdb's version includes in-frame clones alone and lacks a portion of them. The data show 390,000 or so clones, almost 90% seen once. Specimen: peripheral blood. These receptors were obtained from a man between 18 and 35 years old with active or convalescent COVID-19.

Regarding this clone: This sample also contains other DNA sequences that code for the same CDR3. The V call is TRBV24-1, the J call TRBJ1-1; D is unclear. CDR1 is KGHDR, CDR2 SFDVKD, per germline. V dropped 7 bases and J dropped 1 base, with 9 bases sitting between them. This CDR3 region has 13 residues. The CDR3 region has the DNA TGTGCCACCAGGGTGAGGGAGAACACTGAAGCTTTCTTT. Amino acids: CATRVRENTEAFF.

This rearrangement joins TRBV6-5 to TRBJ1-5; TRBD1 matches at 7 bases. The V segment lost 7 bases and the J segment 0 bases; nucleotides outside the gene matches: 6. The CDR3 is 15 residues long. Germline CDR1 reads MNHEY; CDR2 reads SVGAGI. Here the CDR3 DNA reads TGTGCCAGCACCGGACAGGAGCATAGCAATCAGCCCCAGCATTTT. Its protein is CASTGQEHSNQPQHF.

The J gene is TRBJ2-1, the V gene TRBV11-3, with a possible D match to TRBD1 (5 bases). The germline V gene has CDR1 SGHNT and CDR2 YENEEA. CDR3 size: 16 residues. V lost 1 base to trimming and J lost 8 bases, with 18 bases between them. The CDR3 spells CASSLGTLGSHDEQFF. The CDR3 DNA reads as TGTGCCAGCAGCTTAGGGACACTGGGCTCACACGATGAGCAGTTCTTC.

This sequence joins TRBV9 and TRBJ2-1, with a weak D call TRBD2 (5 bases). Germline V gene sequence: CDR1 SGDLS, CDR2 YYNGEE. The V and J ends lost 0 bases and 9 bases respectively, with 19 bases between them. The CDR3 loop spans 16 amino acids. The CDR3 loop is CASSVDLASLAGEQFF. The CDR3 bases are TGTGCCAGCAGCGTAGATCTAGCAAGTTTGGCGGGTGAGCAGTTCTTC.

The V and J genes are TRBV28 and TRBJ1-1; TRBD1 is a possible D gene (6 bases). V lost 7 bases and J 10 bases, leaving 22 bases between the germline ends. This CDR3 is 14 amino acids long. Germline values: CDR1 MDHEN, CDR2 SYDVKM. Here the CDR3 DNA reads TGTGCCAGCACTATAAACAGGGCAGTTAGCGTAGCTTTCTTT. Translation: CASTINRAVSVAFF.

The chain employs TRBV4-2 and TRBJ2-7; 13 bases match TRBD2. CDR3 length: 20 residues. Germline V gene lookup returns CDR1 LGHNA and CDR2 YNFKEQ. V lost 1 base and J lost 3; bases outside the gene matches: 15. The CDR3 region has the DNA TGTGCCAGCAGCCAAGCCGGGACCGCCGGGACTAGCGGGAAATACTACGAGCAGTACTTC. Translating gives CASSQAGTAGTSGKYYEQYF.

In this sample, this clone turned up once. This chain joins TRBV27 and TRBJ1-1; possibly TRBD1 for D (6 bases). The V gene's germline CDR1 is MNHEY and CDR2 SMNVEV (reference sequence). The CDR3 is 12 residues long. V was cut by 5 bases and J by 5 bases, with 9 bases left in between. The CDR3 loop is CASSATGTEAFF. CDR3 bases: TGTGCCAGCAGTGCCACAGGGACTGAAGCTTTCTTT.

The chain uses TRBV29-1 and TRBJ1-1; tentatively, D is TRBD1 (5 bases). CDR1 SQVTM and CDR2 ANQGSEA come from the germline V gene. The ends were cut back, 5 bases at V and 4 bases at J, with 20 bases in the middle. This CDR3 comprises 15 residues. This CDR3 is CSVRGDSGGRTEAFF. The CDR3 region has the DNA TGCAGCGTTCGCGGTGATTCCGGGGGTCGCACTGAAGCTTTCTTT.